The entry below describes one TCR beta chain. These data originate in a study of CD8 T cells in Susac syndrome. CD8+ and CD4+ T cells circulating in blood were sequenced for TCR beta. When the RNA was reverse transcribed, random hexamers were used with an input of about 0.45 to 1 ug. TCRdb reprocessed the immunoSEQ multiplex PCR reads via MiXCR and lists one record per CDR3 protein. Found here are about 290,000 distinct CDR3 sequences, roughly 90% of them singletons; the top ten hold 0.18%. Germline CDR1 reads MNHEY; CDR2 reads SMNVEV (reference sequence). CDR3 length equals 16 residues. The V end was cut by 5 bases, the J end by 0 bases, with 15 bases between.

The receptor's source is a human donor with multiple sclerosis. What was sequenced was CD8+ T cells from PBMCs. J is TRBJ2-3 and V is TRBV27; TRBD2 is a possible D gene (6 bases). This CDR3 reads CASSPIAVSSTDTQYF. CDR3 DNA sequence: TGTGCCAGCAGTCCCATAGCGGTGTCTAGCACAGATACGCAGTATTTT.